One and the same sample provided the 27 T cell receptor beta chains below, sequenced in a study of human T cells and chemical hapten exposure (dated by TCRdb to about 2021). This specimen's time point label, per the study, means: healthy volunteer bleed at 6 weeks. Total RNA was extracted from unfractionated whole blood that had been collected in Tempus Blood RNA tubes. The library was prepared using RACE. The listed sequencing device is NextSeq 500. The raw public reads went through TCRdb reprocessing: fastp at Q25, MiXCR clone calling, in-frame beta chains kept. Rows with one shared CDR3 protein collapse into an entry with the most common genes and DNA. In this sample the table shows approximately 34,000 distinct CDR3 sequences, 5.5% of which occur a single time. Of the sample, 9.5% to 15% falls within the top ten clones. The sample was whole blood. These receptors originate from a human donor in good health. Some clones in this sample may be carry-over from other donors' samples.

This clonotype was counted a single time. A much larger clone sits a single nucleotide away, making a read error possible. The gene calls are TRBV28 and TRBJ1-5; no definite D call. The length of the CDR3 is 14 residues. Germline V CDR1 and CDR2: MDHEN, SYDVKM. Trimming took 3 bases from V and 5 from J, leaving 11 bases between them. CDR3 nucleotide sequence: TGTGCCAGCAGTTTCCCCGACGGGTATCAGCCCCAGCATTTT. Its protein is CASSFPDGYQPQHF.

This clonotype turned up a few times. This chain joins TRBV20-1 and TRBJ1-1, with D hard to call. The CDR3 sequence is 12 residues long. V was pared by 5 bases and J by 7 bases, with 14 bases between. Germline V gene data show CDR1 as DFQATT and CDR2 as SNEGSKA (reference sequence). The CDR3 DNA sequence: TGCAGTGCTGCTCGCGGGTACAATGAAGCTTTCTTT. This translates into CSAARGYNEAFF.

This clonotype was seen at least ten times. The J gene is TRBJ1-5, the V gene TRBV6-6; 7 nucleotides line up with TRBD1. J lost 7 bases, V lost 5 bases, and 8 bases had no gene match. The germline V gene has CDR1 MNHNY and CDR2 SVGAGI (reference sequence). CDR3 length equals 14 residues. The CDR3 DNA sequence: TGTGCCAGCAGTCCACAAGACAGGGACCAGCCCCAGCATTTT. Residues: CASSPQDRDQPQHF.

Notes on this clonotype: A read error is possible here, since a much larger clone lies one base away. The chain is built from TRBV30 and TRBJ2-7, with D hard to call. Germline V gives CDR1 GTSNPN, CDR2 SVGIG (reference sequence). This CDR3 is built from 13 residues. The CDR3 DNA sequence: TGTGTCTACGAACCGGACCCCGACTACGAGCAGTACTTC. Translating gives CVYEPDPDYEQYF. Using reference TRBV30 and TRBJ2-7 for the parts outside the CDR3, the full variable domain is SQTIHQWPATLVQPVGSPLSLECTVEGTSNPNLYWYRQAAGRGLQLLFYSVGIGQISSEVPQNLSASRPQDRQFILSSKKLLLSDSGFYLCVYEPDPDYEQYFGPGTRLTVT.

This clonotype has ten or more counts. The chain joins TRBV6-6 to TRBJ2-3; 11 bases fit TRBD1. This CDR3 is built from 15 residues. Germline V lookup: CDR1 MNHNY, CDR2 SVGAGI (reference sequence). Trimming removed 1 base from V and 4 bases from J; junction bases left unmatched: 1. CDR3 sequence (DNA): TGTGCCAGCAGTTACTGGACAGGGGGCCCAGATACGCAGTATTTT. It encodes CASSYWTGGPDTQYF.

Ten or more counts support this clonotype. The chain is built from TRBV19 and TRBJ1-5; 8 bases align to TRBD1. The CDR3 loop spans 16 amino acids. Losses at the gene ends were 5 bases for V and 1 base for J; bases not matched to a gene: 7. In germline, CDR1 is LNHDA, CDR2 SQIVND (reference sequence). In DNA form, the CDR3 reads TGTGCCAGTAGTTCCCTTCGACAGGGGAGCAATCAGCCCCAGCATTTT. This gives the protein CASSSLRQGSNQPQHF.

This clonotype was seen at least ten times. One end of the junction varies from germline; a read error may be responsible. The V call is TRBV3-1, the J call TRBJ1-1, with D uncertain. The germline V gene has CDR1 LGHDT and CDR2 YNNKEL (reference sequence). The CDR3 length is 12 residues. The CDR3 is CASSQDSLPALF. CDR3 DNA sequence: TGTGCCAGCAGCCAAGATAGTTTGCCCGCCCTCTTT. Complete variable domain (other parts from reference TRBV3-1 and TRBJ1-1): DTAVSQTPKYLVTQMGNDKSIKCEQNLGHDTMYWYKQDSKKFLKIMFSYNNKELIINETVPNRFSPKSPDKAHLNLHINSLELGDSAVYFCASSQDSLPALFGQGTRLTVV.

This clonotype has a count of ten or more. The DNA for the CDR3 is TGTGCCAGCGAAGCTGGGGGCCTGGAGCAGTTCTTC. It specifies CASEAGGLEQFF. The V gene is TRBV5-6, the J gene TRBJ2-1; possibly TRBD1 for D (6 bases). Germline loops: CDR1 SGHDT, CDR2 YYEEEE. Trimming removed 7 bases from V and 10 bases from J, with 15 bases in between. This CDR3 region has 12 residues.

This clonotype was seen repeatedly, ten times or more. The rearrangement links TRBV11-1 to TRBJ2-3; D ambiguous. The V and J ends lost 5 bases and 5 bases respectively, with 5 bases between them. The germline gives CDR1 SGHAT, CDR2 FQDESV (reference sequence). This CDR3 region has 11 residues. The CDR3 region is CASSVGDTQYF. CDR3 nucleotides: TGTGCCAGCAGCGTAGGAGATACGCAGTATTTT.

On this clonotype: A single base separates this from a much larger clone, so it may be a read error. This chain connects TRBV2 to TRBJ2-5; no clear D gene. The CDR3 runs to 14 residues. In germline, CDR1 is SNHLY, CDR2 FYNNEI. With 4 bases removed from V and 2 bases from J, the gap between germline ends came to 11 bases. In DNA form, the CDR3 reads TGTGCCAGCAGTGGAAGATCTATACAAGAGACCCAGTACTTC. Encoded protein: CASSGRSIQETQYF.

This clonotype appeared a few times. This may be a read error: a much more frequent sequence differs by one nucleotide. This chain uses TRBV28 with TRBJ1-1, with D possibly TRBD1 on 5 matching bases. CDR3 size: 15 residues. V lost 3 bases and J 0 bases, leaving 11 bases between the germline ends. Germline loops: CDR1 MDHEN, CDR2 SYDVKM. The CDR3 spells CASSFGGRVNTEAFF. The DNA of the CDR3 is TGTGCCAGCAGTTTTGGAGGCAGGGTGAACACTGAAGCTTTCTTT.

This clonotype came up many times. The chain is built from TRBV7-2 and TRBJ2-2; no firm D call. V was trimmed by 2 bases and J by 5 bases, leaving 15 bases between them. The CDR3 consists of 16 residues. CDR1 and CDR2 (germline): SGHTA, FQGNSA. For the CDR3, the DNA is TGTGCCAGCAGCTTACTCCAGGCACGGGTAACCGGGGAGCTGTTTTTT. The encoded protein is CASSLLQARVTGELFF.

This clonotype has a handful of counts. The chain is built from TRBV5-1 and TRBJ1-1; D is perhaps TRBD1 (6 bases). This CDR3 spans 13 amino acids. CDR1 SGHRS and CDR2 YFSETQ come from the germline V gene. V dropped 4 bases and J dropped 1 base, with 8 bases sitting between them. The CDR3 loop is CASSRGPNTEAFF. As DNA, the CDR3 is TGCGCCAGCAGCCGGGGGCCGAACACTGAAGCTTTCTTT.

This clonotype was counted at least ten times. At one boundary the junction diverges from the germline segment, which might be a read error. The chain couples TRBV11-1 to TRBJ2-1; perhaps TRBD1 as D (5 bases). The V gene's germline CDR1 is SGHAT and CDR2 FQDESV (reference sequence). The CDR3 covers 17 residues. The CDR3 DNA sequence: TGTGCCAGCAGCCAAAAAGGTCGGCAGGGCAACTACGATGAGCAGTTCTTC. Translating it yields CASSQKGRQGNYDEQFF. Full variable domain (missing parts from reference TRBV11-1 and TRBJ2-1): EAEVAQSPRYKITEKSQAVAFWCDPISGHATLYWYRQILGQGPELLVQFQDESVVDDSQLPKDRFSAERLKGVDSTLKIQPAELGDSAMYLCASSQKGRQGNYDEQFFGPGTRLTVL.

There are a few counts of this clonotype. CDR3 sequence (DNA): TGTGCCAGCAGCCTCGACAGGCTATGGGGCTACACCTTC. Amino acid sequence: CASSLDRLWGYTF. This rearrangement joins TRBV14 to TRBJ1-2; D may be TRBD1 (6 bases). Trimming shortened V by 4 bases and J by 8 bases, and 14 bases separated the two germline ends. CDR3 length: 13 amino acids. In germline, CDR1 is SGHDN, CDR2 FVKESK.

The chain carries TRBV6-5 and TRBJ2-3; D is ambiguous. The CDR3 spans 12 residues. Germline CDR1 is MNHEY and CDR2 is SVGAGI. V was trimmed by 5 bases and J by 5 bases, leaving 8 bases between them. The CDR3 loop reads CASSGTLDTQYF. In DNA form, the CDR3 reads TGTGCCAGCAGTGGAACACTAGATACGCAGTATTTT.

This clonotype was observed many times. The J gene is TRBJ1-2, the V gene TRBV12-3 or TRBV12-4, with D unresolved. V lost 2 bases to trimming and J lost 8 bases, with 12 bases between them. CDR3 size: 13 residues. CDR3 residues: CASSLSLSKGYTF. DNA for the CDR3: TGTGCCAGCAGTTTAAGTCTCTCGAAGGGCTACACCTTC.

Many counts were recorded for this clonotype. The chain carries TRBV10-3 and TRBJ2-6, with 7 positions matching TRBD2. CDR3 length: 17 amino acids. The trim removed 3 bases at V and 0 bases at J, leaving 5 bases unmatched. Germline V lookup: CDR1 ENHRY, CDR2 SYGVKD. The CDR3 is CAISDYTSDSGANVLTF. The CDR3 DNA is TGTGCCATCAGTGACTATACTAGCGACTCTGGGGCCAACGTCCTGACTTTC.

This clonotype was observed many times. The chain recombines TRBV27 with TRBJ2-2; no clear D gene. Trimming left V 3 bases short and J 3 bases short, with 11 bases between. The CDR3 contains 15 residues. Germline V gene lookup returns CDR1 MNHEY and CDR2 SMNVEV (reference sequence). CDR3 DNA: TGTGCCAGCAGTTTCGGCCAGCTCTACACCGGGGAGCTGTTTTTT. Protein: CASSFGQLYTGELFF.

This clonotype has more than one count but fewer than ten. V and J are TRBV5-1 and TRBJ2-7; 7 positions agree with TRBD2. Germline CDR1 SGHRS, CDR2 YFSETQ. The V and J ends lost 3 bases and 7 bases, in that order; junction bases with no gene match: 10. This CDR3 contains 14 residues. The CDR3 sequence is CASSWGGTRGEQYF. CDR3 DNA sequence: TGCGCCAGCAGCTGGGGGGGGACCCGTGGTGAGCAGTACTTC. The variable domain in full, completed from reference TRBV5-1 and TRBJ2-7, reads KAGVTQTPRYLIKTRGQQVTLSCSPISGHRSVSWYQQTPGQGLQFLFEYFSETQRNKGNFPGRFSGRQFSNSRSEMNVSTLELGDSALYLCASSWGGTRGEQYFGPGTRLTVT.

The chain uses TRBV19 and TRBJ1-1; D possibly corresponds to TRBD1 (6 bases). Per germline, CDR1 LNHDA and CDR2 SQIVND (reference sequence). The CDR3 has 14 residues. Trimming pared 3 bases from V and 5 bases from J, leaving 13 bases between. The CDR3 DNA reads TGTGCCAGTAGTATGACCGGGGGGGCTACTGAAGCTTTCTTT. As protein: CASSMTGGATEAFF.

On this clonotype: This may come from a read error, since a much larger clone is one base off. This CDR3 reads CASSGVRYEQYF. CDR3 nucleotide sequence: TGTGCCAGCAGTGGCGTAAGGTACGAGCAGTACTTC. The chain employs TRBV6-6 and TRBJ2-7; D remains unclear. The CDR3 is made up of 12 amino acids. Germline V gene data show CDR1 as MNHNY and CDR2 as SVGAGI (reference sequence). Trimming pared 5 bases from V and 4 bases from J, leaving 9 bases between.

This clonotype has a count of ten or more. The CDR3 region has the DNA TGTGCCAGCAGTCGGAAGGGGGCCCCTGAAGCTTTCTTT. This codes for CASSRKGAPEAFF. The chain links TRBV6-5 to TRBJ1-1, with TRBD1 matching over 7 bases. J was trimmed by 6 bases and V by 5 bases; bases with no gene match: 6. Germline CDR1 MNHEY, CDR2 SVGAGI. This CDR3 is built from 13 residues.

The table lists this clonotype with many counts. CDR3 in amino acids: CASSHPASTQYF. CDR3 bases: TGTGCCAGCAGCCACCCAGCCTCTACGCAGTATTTT. The chain recombines TRBV7-2 with TRBJ2-3, with no clear D. Germline-derived CDR1 and CDR2 are SGHTA and FQGNSA. V gave up 5 bases and J gave up 8 bases, with 11 bases separating them. This CDR3 region has 12 residues.

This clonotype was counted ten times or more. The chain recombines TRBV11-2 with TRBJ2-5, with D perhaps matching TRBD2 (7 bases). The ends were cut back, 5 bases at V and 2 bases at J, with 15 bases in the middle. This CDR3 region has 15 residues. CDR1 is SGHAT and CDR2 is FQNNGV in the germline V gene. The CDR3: CASSQRGGQQETQYF. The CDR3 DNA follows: TGTGCCAGCAGCCAGAGGGGGGGGCAACAAGAGACCCAGTACTTC.

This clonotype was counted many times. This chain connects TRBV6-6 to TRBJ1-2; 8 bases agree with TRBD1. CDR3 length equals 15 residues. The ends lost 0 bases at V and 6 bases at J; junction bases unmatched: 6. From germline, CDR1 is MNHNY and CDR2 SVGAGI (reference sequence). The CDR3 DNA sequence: TGTGCCAGCAGTTACTCGCCAGGGGGCGCGAATGGCTACACCTTC. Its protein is CASSYSPGGANGYTF.

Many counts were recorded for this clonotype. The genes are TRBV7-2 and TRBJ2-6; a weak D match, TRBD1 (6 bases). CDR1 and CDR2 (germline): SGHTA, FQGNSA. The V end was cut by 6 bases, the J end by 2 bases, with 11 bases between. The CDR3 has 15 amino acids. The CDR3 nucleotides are TGTGCCAGCAGGTCACAGGGTACTGGGGCCAACGTCCTGACTTTC. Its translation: CASRSQGTGANVLTF.